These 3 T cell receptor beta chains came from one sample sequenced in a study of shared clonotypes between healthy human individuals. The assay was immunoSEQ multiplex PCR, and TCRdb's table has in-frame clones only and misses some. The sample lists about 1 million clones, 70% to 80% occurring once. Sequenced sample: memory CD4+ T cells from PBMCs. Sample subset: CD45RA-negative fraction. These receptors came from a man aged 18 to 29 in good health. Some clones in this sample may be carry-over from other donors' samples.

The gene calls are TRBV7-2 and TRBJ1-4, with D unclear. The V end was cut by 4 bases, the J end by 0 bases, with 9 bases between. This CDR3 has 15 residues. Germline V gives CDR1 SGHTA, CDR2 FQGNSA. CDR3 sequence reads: CASSSYKSTNEKLFF. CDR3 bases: TGTGCCAGCAGCTCCTACAAGTCAACTAATGAAAAACTGTTTTTT.

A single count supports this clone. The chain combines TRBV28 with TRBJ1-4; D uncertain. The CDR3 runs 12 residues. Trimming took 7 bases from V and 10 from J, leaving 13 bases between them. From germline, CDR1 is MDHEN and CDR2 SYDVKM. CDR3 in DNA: TGTGCCAGCATTGGGGAGAACGCAAAACTGTTTTTT. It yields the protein CASIGENAKLFF.

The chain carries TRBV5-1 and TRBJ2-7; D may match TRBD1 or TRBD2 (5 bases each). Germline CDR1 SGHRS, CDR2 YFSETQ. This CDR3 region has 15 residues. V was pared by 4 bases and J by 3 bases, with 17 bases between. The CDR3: CASSLLQGRSYEQYF. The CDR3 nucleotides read TGCGCCAGCAGCCTCCTCCAGGGACGGAGCTACGAGCAGTACTTC.